The entry below describes one T cell receptor beta chain. What it binds is unknown. These data are taken from a study of blood T cells in healthy people across ages. The authors ran a second PCR of about 6 to 11 cycles using a sample-barcoded 5' primer and a J-beta primer mix. TCRdb called the 5' RACE reads again in MiXCR, with one record for every CDR3 protein. The repertoire holds about 1.8 million distinct CDR3 sequences, about 49% seen once, with approximately 2.1% in the top ten. Study-wide results and limits: When one million T cells were used, diversity estimates were thought to be underestimates. The study could not conclusively compare naive and antigen-experienced cells, given its unsorted PBMCs. Greater diversity and more naive CD4+ cells were seen in long-lived donors than in aged donors. In these data, TCR beta diversity tracked strongly with naive T cell percentage.

The V gene lost 6 bases and the J gene lost 5 bases, with 7 bases spanning the gap. The CDR3 has 11 amino acids. Looked up from germline, CDR1 is MGHRA and CDR2 is YSYEKL. The V call is TRBV4-1, the J call TRBJ2-5; D call uncertain. Sequenced sample: blood. This receptor was obtained from a woman aged 40-49 years in good health. CDR3 region: CASSMKETQYF. The CDR3 DNA reads as TGCGCCAGCAGTATGAAGGAGACCCAGTACTTC.